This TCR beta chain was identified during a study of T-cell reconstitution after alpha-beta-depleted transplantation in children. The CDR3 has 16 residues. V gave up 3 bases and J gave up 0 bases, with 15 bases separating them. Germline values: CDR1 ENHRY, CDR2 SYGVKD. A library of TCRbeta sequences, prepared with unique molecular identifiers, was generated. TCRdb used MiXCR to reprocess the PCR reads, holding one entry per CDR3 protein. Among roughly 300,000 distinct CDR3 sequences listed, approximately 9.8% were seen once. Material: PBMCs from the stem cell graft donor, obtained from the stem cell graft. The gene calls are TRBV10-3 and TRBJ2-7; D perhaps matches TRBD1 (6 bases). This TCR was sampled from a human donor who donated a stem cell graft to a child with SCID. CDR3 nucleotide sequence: TGTGCCATCAGTGATTTGGGGGCTTCGAGCTCCTACGAGCAGTACTTC. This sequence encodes CAISDLGASSSYEQYF.